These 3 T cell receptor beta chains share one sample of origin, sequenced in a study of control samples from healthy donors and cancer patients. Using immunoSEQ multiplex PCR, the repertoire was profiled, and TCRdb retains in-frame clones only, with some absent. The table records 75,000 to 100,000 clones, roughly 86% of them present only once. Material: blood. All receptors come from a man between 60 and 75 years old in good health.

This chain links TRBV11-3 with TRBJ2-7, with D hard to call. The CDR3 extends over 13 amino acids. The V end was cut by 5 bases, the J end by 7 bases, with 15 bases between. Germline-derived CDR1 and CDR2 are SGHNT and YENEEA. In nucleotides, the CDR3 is TGTGCCAGCAGCCTAGGACCCGGACGGGAGCAGTACTTC. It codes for CASSLGPGREQYF.

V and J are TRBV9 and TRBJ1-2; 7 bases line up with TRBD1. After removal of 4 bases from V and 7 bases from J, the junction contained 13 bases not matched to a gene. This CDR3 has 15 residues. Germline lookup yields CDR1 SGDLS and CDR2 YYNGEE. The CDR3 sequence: CASSPNDREIGGYTF. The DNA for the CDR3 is TGTGCCAGCAGCCCAAATGACAGGGAAATAGGTGGCTACACCTTC.

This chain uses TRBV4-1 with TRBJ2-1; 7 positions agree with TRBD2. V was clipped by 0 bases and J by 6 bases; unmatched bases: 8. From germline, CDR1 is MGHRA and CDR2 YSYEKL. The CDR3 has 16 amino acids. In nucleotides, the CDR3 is TGCGCCAGCAGCCAAGATCGGGACTACCCAACCAATGAGCAGTTCTTC. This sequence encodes CASSQDRDYPTNEQFF.